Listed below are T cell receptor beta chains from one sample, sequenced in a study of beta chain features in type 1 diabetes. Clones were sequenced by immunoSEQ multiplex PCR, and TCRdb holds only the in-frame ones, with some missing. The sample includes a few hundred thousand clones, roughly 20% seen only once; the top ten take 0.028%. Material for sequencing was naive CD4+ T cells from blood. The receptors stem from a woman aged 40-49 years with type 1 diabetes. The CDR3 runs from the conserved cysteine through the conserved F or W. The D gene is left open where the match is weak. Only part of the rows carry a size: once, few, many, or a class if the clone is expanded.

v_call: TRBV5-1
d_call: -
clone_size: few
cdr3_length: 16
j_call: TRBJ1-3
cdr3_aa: CASSLDRSHSGNTIYF
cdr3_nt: TGCGCCAGCAGCTTGGACAGATCCCACTCTGGAAACACCATATATTTT

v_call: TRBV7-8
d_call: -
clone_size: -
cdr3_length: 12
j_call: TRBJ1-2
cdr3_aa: CASSPDNYGYTF
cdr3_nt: TGTGCCAGCAGCCCGGACAATTATGGCTACACCTTC

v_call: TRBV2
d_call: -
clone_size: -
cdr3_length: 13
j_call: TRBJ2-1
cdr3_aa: CASKRGQVLEQFF
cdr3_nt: TGTGCCAGCAAGCGGGGACAGGTCCTTGAGCAGTTCTTC

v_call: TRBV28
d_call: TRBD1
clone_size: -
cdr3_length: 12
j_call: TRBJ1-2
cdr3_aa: CASRLDPGQWTF
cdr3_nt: TGTGCCAGCAGACTCGATCCGGGACAGTGGACCTTC

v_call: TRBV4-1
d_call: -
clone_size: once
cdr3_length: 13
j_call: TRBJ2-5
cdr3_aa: CASSHTGGETQYF
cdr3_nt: TGCGCCAGCAGCCACACCGGAGGAGAGACCCAGTACTTC

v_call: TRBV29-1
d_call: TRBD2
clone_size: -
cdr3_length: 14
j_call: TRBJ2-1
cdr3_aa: CSVAGLAGPNEQFF
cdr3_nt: TGCAGCGTTGCAGGACTAGCGGGACCCAATGAGCAGTTCTTC

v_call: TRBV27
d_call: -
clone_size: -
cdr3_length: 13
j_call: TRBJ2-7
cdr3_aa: CASSSSGAYEQYF
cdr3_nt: TGTGCCAGCAGTTCGTCGGGGGCCTACGAGCAGTACTTC

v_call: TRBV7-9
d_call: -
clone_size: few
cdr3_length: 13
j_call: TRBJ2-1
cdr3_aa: CASSLISYNEQFF
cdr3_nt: TGTGCCAGCAGCTTAATCTCTTACAATGAGCAGTTCTTC

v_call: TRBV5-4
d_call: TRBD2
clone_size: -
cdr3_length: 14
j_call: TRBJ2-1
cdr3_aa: CASSLAGAMGEQFF
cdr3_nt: TGTGCCAGCAGCCTAGCGGGAGCGATGGGTGAGCAGTTCTTC

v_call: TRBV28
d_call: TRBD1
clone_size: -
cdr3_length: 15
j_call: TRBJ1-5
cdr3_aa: CASSLRTGGGQPQHF
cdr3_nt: TGTGCCAGCAGTCTAAGGACAGGGGGCGGTCAGCCCCAGCATTTT

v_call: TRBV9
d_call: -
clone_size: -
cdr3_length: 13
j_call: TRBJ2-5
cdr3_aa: CASSSSREETQYF
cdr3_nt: TGTGCCAGCAGCTCGAGTCGGGAGGAGACCCAGTACTTC

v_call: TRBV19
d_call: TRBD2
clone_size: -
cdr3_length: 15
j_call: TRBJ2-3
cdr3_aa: CASSIGGSGTDTQYF
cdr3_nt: TGTGCCAGTAGTATTGGCGGGAGTGGCACAGATACGCAGTATTTT

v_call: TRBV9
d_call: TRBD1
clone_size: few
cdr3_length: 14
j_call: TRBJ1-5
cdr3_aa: CASSLTGVTQPQHF
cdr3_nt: TGTGCCAGCAGCCTTACAGGGGTTACCCAGCCCCAGCATTTT

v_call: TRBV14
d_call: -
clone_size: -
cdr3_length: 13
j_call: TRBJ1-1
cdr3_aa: CASSRSRGTEAFF
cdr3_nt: TGTGCCAGCAGCAGATCAAGGGGCACTGAAGCTTTCTTT

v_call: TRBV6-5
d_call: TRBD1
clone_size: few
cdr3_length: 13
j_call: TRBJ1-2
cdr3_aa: CASTPRDRQGYTF
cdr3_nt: TGTGCCAGCACCCCGAGGGACAGGCAAGGCTACACCTTC

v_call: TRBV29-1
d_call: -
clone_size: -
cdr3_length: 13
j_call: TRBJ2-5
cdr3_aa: CSALRDTQETQYF
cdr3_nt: TGCAGCGCCCTCCGGGACACCCAAGAGACCCAGTACTTC

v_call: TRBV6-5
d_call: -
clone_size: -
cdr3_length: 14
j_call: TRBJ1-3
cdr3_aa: CASRAATSGNTIYF
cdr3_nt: TGTGCCAGCCGCGCCGCTACCTCTGGAAACACCATATATTTT

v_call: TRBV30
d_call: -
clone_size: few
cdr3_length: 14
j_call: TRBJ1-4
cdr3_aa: CAWSPRVNAGKLFF
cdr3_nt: TGTGCCTGGAGCCCCCGCGTGAATGCGGGCAAACTGTTTTTT

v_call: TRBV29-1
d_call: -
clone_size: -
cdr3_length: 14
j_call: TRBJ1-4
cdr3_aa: CSAANTATNEKLFF
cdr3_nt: TGCAGCGCTGCAAACACCGCAACTAATGAAAAACTGTTTTTT

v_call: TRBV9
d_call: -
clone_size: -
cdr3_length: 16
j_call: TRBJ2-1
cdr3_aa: CASSKNLGASYNEQFF
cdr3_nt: TGTGCCAGCAGCAAAAATCTGGGAGCCTCCTACAATGAGCAGTTCTTC

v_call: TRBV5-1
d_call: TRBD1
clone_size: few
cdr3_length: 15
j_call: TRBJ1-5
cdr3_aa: CASSLGQDSNQPQHF
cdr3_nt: TGCGCCAGCAGCCTGGGACAGGATAGCAATCAGCCCCAGCATTTT

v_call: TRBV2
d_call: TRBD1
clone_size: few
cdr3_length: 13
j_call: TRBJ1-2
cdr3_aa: CASSGGQFYGYTF
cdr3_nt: TGTGCCAGCAGTGGGGGACAGTTCTATGGCTACACCTTC

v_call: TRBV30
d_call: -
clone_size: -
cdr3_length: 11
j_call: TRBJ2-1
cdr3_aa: CAWSADSSEFF
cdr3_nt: TGTGCCTGGAGTGCGGACAGCTCGGAGTTCTTC

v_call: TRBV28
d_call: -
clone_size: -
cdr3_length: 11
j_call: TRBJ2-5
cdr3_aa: CASSVKETQYF
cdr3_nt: TGTGCCAGCAGTGTCAAAGAGACCCAGTACTTC

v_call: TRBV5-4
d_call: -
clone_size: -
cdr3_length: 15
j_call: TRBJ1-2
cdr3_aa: CASSWGTGQFYGYTF
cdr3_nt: TGTGCCAGCAGCTGGGGCACCGGACAGTTCTATGGCTACACCTTC

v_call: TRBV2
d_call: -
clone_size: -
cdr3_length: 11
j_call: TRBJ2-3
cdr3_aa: CASSDSVTQYF
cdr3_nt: TGTGCCAGCAGTGACTCTGTTACGCAGTATTTT

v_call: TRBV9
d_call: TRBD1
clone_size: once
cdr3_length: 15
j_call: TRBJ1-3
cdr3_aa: CASSAGTGVGNTIYF
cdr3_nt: TGTGCCAGCAGCGCCGGGACAGGGGTAGGAAACACCATATATTTT

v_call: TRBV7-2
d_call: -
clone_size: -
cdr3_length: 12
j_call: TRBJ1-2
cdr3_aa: CASSLNSDGYTF
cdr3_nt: TGTGCCAGCAGCTTGAACAGTGATGGCTACACCTTC

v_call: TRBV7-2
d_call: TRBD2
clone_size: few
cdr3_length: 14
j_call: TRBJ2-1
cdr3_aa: CASSLGTSGTEQFF
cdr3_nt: TGTGCCAGCAGCTTGGGGACTAGCGGGACCGAGCAGTTCTTC

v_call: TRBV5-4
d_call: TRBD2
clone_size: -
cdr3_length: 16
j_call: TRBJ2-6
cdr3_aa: CASSVGRGSGANVLTF
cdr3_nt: TGTGCCAGCAGCGTTGGGAGGGGATCGGGGGCCAACGTCCTGACTTTC

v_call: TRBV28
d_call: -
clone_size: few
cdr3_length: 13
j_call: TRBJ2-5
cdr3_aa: CASSQLVQETQYF
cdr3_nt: TGTGCCAGCAGTCAACTAGTCCAAGAGACCCAGTACTTC

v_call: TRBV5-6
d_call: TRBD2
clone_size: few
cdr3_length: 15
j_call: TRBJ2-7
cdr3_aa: CASSSYSGGDYEQYF
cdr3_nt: TGTGCCAGCAGCTCCTATAGCGGGGGGGACTACGAGCAGTACTTC

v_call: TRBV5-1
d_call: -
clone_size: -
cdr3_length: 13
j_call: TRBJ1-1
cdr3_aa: CASSPTANTEAFF
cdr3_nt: TGCGCCAGCAGTCCTACAGCTAACACTGAAGCTTTCTTT

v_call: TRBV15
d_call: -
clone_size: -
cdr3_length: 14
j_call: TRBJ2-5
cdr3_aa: CATSRDQAGETQYF
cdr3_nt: TGTGCCACCAGCAGAGATCAGGCGGGAGAGACCCAGTACTTC

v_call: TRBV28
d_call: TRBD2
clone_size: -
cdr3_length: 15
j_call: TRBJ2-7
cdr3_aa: CASSPQGGSSHEQYF
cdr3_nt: TGTGCCAGCAGTCCCCAAGGCGGGAGTAGCCACGAGCAGTACTTC

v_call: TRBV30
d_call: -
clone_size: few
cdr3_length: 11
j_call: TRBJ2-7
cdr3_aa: CAWREGGEQYF
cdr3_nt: TGTGCCTGGAGGGAGGGCGGCGAGCAGTACTTC

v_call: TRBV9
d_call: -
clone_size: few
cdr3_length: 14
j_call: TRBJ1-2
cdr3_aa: CASSVEGGLNGYTF
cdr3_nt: TGTGCCAGCAGCGTAGAAGGCGGCCTCAATGGCTACACCTTC

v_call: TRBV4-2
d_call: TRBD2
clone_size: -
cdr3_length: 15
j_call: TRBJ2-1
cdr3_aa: CASSYLAGVGNEQFF
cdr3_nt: TGTGCCAGCAGCTATTTAGCGGGAGTGGGCAATGAGCAGTTCTTC

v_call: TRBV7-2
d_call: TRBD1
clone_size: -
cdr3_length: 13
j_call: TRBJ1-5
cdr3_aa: CASRGQENQPQHF
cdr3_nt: TGTGCCAGCAGGGGACAGGAGAATCAGCCCCAGCATTTT

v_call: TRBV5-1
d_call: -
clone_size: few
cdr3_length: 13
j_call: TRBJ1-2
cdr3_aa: CASSLPAIEPLIF
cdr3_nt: TGCGCCAGCAGCTTGCCTGCGATAGAGCCTTTAATCTTC

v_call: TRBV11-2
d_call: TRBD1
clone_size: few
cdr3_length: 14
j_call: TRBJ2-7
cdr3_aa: CASRKGQGAYEQYF
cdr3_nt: TGTGCCAGCAGGAAGGGACAGGGGGCTTACGAGCAGTACTTC

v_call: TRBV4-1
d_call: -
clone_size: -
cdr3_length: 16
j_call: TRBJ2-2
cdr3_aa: CASSQERTVNTGELFF
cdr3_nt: TGCGCCAGCAGCCAAGAGAGGACAGTGAACACCGGGGAGCTGTTTTTT

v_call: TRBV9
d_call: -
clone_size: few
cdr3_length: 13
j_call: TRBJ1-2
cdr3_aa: CASSVGADYGYTF
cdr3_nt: TGTGCCAGCAGCGTAGGCGCGGATTATGGCTACACCTTC

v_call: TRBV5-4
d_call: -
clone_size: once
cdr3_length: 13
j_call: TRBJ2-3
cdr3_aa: CASSSGVTGTQYF
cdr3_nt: TGTGCCAGCAGCAGTGGTGTCACGGGTACGCAGTATTTT

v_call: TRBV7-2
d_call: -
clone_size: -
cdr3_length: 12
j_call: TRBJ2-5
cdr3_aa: CASSLGHETQYF
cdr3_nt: TGTGCCAGCAGCTTAGGGCATGAGACCCAGTACTTC

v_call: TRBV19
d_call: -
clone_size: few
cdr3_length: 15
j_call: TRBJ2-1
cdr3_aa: CASSPRGKSNNEQFF
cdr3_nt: TGTGCCAGTAGTCCCCGAGGGAAGAGTAACAATGAGCAGTTCTTC

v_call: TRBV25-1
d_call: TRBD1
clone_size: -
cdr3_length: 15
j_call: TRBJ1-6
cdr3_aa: CASSDRGQGDSPLHF
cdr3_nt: TGTGCCAGCAGTGATCGGGGACAGGGGGATTCACCCCTCCACTTT

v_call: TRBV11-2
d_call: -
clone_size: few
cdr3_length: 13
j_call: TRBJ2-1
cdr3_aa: CASTEGDSNEQFF
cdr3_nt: TGTGCCAGCACCGAAGGGGATAGCAATGAGCAGTTCTTC

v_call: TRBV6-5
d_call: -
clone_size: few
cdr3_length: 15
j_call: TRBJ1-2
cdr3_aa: CASSSHRGADYGYTF
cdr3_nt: TGTGCCAGCAGCTCCCACCGGGGGGCCGACTATGGCTACACCTTC

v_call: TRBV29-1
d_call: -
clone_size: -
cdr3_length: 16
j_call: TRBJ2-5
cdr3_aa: CSVEWGLGQHQETQYF
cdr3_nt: TGCAGCGTTGAATGGGGCTTAGGACAGCATCAAGAGACCCAGTACTTC

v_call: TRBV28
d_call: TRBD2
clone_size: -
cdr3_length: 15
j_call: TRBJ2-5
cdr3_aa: CASSPPRGDQETQYF
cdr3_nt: TGTGCCAGCAGTCCCCCGCGGGGGGACCAAGAGACCCAGTACTTC

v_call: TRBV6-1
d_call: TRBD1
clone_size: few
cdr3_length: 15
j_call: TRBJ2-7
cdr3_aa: CASNPTGTGRREQYF
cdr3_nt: TGTGCCAGCAACCCGACCGGGACAGGGAGGCGCGAGCAGTACTTC

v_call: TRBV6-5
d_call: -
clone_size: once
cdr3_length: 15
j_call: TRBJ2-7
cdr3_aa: CASSLIRVSSYEQYF
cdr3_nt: TGTGCCAGCAGTTTAATTCGGGTTAGCTCCTACGAGCAGTACTTC

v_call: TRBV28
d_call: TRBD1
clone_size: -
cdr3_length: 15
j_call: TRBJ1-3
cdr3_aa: CASSSSGTAKNTIYF
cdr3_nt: TGTGCCAGCAGCTCCTCCGGGACAGCCAAAAACACCATATATTTT

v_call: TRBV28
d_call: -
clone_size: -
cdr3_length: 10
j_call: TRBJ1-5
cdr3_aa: CASRGPPQHF
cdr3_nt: TGTGCCAGCCGTGGGCCGCCCCAGCATTTT

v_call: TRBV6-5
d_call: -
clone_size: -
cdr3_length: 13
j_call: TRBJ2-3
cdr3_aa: CASSYPKGDTQYF
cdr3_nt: TGTGCCAGCAGTTACCCTAAGGGGGATACGCAGTATTTT

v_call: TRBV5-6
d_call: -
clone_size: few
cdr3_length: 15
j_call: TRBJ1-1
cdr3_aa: CASTSSGRLNTEAFF
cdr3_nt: TGTGCCAGCACCTCATCGGGTCGGCTGAACACTGAAGCTTTCTTT

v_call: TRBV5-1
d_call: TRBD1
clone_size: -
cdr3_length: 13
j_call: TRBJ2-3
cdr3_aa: CASSFDRADTQYF
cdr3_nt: TGCGCCAGCAGCTTCGACAGGGCCGATACGCAGTATTTT

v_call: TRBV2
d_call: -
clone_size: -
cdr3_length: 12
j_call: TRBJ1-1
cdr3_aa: CASTTDFTEAFF
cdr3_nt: TGTGCCAGCACAACAGATTTCACTGAAGCTTTCTTT